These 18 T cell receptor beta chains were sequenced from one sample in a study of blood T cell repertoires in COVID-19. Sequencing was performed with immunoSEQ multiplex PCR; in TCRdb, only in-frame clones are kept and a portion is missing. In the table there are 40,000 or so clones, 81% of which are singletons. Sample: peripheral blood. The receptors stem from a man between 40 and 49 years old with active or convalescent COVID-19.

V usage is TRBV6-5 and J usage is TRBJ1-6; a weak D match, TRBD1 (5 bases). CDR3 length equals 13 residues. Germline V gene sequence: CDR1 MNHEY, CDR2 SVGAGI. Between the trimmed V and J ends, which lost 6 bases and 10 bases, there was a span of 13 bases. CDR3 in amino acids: CASSPGRVSPLHF. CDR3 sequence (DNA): TGTGCCAGCAGCCCGGGCAGGGTCTCACCCCTCCACTTT.

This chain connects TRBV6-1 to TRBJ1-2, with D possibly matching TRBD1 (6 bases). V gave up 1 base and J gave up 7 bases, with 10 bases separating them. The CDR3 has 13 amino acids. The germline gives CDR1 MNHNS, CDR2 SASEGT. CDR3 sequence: CASSEVGAGGYTF. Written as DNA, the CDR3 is TGTGCCAGCAGTGAAGTGGGGGCTGGTGGCTACACCTTC.

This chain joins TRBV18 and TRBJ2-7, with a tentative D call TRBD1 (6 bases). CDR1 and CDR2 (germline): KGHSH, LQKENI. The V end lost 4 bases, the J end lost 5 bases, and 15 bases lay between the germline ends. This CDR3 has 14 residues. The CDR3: CASSLQGWVDEQYF. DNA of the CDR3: TGTGCCAGCTCACTCCAGGGGTGGGTCGACGAGCAGTACTTC.

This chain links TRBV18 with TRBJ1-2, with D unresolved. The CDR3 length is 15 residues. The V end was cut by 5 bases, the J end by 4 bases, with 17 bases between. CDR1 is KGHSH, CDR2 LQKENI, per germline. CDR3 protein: CASSASEVGGYGYTF. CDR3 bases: TGTGCCAGCTCAGCGTCGGAGGTAGGAGGCTATGGCTACACCTTC.

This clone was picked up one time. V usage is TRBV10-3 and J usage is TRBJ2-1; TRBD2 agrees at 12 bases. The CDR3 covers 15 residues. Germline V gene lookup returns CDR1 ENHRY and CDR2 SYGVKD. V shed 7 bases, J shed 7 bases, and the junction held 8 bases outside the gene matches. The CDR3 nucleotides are TGTGCCATCACGGCTGCGACTAGCGGGAGAAATGAGCAGTTCTTC. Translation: CAITAATSGRNEQFF.

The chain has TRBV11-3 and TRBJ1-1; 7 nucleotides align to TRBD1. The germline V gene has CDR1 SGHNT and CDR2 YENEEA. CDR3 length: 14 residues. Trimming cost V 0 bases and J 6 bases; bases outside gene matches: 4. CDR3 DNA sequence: TGTGCCAGCAGCTTAGATTACGGGACAGCTGAAGCTTTCTTT. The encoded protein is CASSLDYGTAEAFF.

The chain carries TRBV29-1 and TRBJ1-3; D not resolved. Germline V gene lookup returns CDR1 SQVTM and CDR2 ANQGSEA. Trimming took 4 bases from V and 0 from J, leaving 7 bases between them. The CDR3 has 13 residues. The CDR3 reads CSVGGDSGNTIYF. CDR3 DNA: TGCAGCGTTGGGGGAGACTCTGGAAACACCATATATTTT.

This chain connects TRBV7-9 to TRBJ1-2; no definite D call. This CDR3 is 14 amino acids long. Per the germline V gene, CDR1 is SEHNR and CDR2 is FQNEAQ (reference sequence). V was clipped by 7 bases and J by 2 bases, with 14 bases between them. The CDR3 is CASTHGTRNYGYTF. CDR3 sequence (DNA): TGTGCCAGCACCCATGGTACCAGGAACTATGGCTACACCTTC.

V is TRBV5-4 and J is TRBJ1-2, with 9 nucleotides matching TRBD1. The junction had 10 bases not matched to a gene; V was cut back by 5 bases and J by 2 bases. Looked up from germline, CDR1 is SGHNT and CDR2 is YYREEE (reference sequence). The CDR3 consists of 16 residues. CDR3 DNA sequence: TGTGCCAGCAGATCCCCCGGGACAGGGTTCAACTATGGCTACACCTTC. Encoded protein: CASRSPGTGFNYGYTF.

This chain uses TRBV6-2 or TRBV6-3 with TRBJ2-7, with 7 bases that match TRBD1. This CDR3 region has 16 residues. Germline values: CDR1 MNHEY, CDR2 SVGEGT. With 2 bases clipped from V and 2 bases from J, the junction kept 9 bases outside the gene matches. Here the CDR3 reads CASSYRGQGVPYEQYF. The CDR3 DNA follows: TGTGCCAGCAGTTACAGGGGGCAAGGGGTCCCCTACGAGCAGTACTTC.

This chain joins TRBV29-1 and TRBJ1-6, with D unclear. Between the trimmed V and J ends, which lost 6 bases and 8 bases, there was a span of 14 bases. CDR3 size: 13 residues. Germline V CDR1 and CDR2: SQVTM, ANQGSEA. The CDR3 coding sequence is TGCAGCGTGCTCGTGAGGAGGGATTCACCCCTCCACTTT. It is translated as CSVLVRRDSPLHF. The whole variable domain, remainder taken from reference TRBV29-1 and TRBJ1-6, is SAVISQKPSRDICQRGTSLTIQCQVDSQVTMMFWYRQQPGQSLTLIATANQGSEATYESGFVIDKFPISRPNLTFSTLTVSNMSPEDSSIYLCSVLVRRDSPLHFGNGTRLTVT.

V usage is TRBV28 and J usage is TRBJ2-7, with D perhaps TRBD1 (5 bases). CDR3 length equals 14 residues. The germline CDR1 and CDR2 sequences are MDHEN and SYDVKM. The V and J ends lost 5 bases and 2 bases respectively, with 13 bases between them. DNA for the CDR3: TGTGCCAGCAGTGCTATGACAGATACCTACGAGCAGTACTTC. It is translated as CASSAMTDTYEQYF.

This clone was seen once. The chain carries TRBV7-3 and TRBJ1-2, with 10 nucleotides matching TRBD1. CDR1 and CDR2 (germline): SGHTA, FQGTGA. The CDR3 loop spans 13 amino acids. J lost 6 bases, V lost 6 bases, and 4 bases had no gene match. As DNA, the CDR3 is TGTGCCAGCAGGTCCGGGACAGGGGATGGCTACACCTTC. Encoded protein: CASRSGTGDGYTF.

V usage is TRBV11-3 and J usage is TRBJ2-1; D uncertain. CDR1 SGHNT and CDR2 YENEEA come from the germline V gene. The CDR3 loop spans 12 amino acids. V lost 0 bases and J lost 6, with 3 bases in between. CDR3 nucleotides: TGTGCCAGCAGCTTAGACAGCAATGAGCAGTTCTTC. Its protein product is CASSLDSNEQFF.

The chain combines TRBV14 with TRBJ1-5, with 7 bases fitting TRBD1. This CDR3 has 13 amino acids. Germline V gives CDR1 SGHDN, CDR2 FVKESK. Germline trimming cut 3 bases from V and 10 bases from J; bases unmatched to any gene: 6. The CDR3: CASSQGQSSPQHF. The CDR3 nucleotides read TGTGCCAGCAGCCAGGGACAGTCTTCACCCCAGCATTTT.

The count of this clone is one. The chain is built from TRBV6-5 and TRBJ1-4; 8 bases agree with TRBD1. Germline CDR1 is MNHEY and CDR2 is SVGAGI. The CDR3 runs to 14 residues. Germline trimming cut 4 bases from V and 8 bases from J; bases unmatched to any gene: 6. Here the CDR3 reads CASSSLTGDEKLFF. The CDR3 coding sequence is TGTGCCAGCAGTTCCCTGACAGGGGACGAAAAACTGTTTTTT.

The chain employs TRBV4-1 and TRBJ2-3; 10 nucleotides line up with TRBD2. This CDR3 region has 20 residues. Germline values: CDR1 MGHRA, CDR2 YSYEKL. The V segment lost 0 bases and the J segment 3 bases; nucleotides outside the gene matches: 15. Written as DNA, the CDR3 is TGCGCCAGCAGCCAAGATCGAGGGGATCTAGCGGGAGTCGGGACAGATACGCAGTATTTT. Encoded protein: CASSQDRGDLAGVGTDTQYF.

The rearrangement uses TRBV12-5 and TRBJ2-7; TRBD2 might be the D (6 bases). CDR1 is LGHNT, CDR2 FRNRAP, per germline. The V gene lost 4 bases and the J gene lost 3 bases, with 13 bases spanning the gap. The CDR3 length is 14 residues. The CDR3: CASGSGDGYYEQYF. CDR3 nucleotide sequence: TGTGCTAGTGGTTCGGGGGACGGTTACTACGAGCAGTACTTC.